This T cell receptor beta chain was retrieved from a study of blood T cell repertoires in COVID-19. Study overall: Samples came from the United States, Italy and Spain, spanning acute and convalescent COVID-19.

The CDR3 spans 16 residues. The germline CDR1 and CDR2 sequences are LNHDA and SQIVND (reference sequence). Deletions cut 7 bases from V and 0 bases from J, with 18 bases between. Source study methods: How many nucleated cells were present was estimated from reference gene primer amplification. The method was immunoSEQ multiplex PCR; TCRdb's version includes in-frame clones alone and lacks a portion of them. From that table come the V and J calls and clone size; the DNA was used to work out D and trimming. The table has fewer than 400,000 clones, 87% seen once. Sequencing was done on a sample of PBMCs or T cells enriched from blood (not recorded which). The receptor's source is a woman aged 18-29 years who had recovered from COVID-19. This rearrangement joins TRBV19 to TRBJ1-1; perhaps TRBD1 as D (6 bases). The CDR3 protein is CASKARQADMNTEAFF. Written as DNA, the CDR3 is TGTGCCAGTAAGGCCAGACAGGCGGATATGAACACTGAAGCTTTCTTT.